This T cell receptor beta chain was obtained from a study of cytomegalovirus exposure and HLA in healthy donors. PCR primers comprised 60 Vbeta and 13 Jbeta primers. Profiled with immunoSEQ multiplex PCR; TCRdb holds only in-frame clones, not every one. The sample includes about 120,000 clones, 55% to 65% seen only once; the top ten take roughly 9%. Findings and limits, study-wide: As a later analysis showed, a missense DCLRE1C variant was linked to trimming of TCR beta V- and J-genes. Researchers reported that a few CMV-associated chains were confirmed in vitro as CMV antigen-specific.

A few counts support this clone. Its matching antigen is unknown. There are 14 residues in the CDR3. V was shortened by 5 bases and J by 0 bases, with 8 bases between the two germline ends. Per germline, CDR1 MNHEY and CDR2 SMNVEV (reference sequence). The gene calls are TRBV27 and TRBJ1-3; D unresolved. This TCR came from a woman aged 40 to 50 in good health and CMV-seropositive. Sequencing was performed on PBMCs. This chain's CDR3 is CASSQDYSGNTIYF. The CDR3 region has the DNA TGTGCCAGCAGTCAGGACTACTCTGGAAACACCATATATTTT.